This T cell receptor beta chain was sequenced for a study of T cells after yellow fever vaccination. The CDR3 is 16 residues long. Germline CDR1 LGHDT, CDR2 YNNKEL (reference sequence). Trimming shortened V by 1 base and J by 4 bases, and 14 bases separated the two germline ends. TCRdb re-derived calls from the 5' RACE reads in MiXCR, one entry per CDR3 protein. The sample records a few hundred thousand distinct CDR3 sequences, around 9.3% being singletons. This chain joins TRBV3-1 and TRBJ2-1, with D perhaps TRBD2 (7 bases). Material: CD4+ T cells sorted from PBMCs, obtained 5 days after the yellow fever booster vaccination. The receptor was derived from a man younger than 30 who received the YFV17D yellow fever vaccine. CDR3 nucleotide sequence: TGTGCCAGCAGCCAAGTAGGGGCGGGGGCTTACAATGAGCAGTTCTTC. It specifies CASSQVGAGAYNEQFF.